This entry lists 27 T cell receptor beta chains sequenced from one sample in a study of shared clonotypes between healthy human individuals. Clones were sequenced by immunoSEQ multiplex PCR, and TCRdb holds only the in-frame ones, with some missing. The sample comprises some 2,000,000 clones, under 97% of which are singletons, and 0.1% to 0.15% rests with the top ten. The sample was naive CD4+ T cells sorted from blood. Subset given: CD45RA+ positively selected. The receptors here all came from a man aged 18 to 30 in good health.

This clone was observed a single time. The chain carries TRBV29-1 and TRBJ1-5, with 7 nucleotides matching TRBD1. The junction had 10 bases not matched to a gene; V was cut back by 5 bases and J by 6 bases. CDR1 is SQVTM, CDR2 ANQGSEA, per germline. The CDR3 consists of 14 residues. CDR3 amino acids: CSVLQGTGGQPQHF. The CDR3 DNA is TGCAGCGTTCTACAGGGGACTGGCGGTCAGCCCCAGCATTTT.

The chain carries TRBV10-1 and TRBJ2-2, with a weak D call TRBD1 (5 bases). Germline V gene data show CDR1 as WNHNN and CDR2 as SYGVQD (reference sequence). The V gene lost 10 bases and the J gene lost 3 bases, with 15 bases spanning the gap. The CDR3 is made up of 14 amino acids. The CDR3 DNA reads TGCGCCACTGCATCAGGGATGCACACCGGGGAGCTGTTTTTT. Amino acids: CATASGMHTGELFF.

For the CDR3, the DNA is TGTGCCAGCAGGACCCTAGCGGGAGAAAACAATGAGCAGTTCTTC. Amino acids: CASRTLAGENNEQFF. The gene calls are TRBV6-6 and TRBJ2-1; 10 nucleotides match TRBD2. Germline values: CDR1 MNHNY, CDR2 SVGAGI (reference sequence). The CDR3 contains 15 residues. J lost 5 bases, V lost 6 bases, and 7 bases had no gene match.

This clone was recorded once. This rearrangement joins TRBV10-3 to TRBJ2-2, with a possible D match to TRBD2 (6 bases). Trimming took 7 bases from V and 7 from J, leaving 22 bases between them. The CDR3 has 16 residues. The V gene's germline CDR1 is ENHRY and CDR2 SYGVKD. CDR3 residues: CAITKGGKGQSGELFF. The CDR3 DNA follows: TGTGCCATCACCAAAGGAGGGAAAGGACAAAGCGGGGAGCTGTTTTTT.

The V call is TRBV19, the J call TRBJ2-5; 9 nucleotides align to TRBD1. The CDR3 is 15 residues long. Germline V lookup: CDR1 LNHDA, CDR2 SQIVND (reference sequence). With V trimmed by 6 bases and J by 6 bases, 11 bases remained unmatched. The CDR3 sequence: CASSYLSDRGKTQYF. DNA for the CDR3: TGTGCCAGTAGCTACCTCTCTGACAGGGGGAAGACCCAGTACTTC.

A note on this clone: The sample has other DNA sequences that encode this CDR3 too. The J gene is TRBJ2-5, the V gene TRBV5-6; no reliable D call. The V and J ends lost 2 bases and 2 bases respectively, with 7 bases between them. The CDR3 is 13 residues long. Per germline, CDR1 SGHDT and CDR2 YYEEEE. The DNA of the CDR3 is TGTGCCAGCAGCTTAGGCAGTCAAGAGACCCAGTACTTC. This gives the protein CASSLGSQETQYF. Supplemented by reference TRBV5-6 and TRBJ2-5, the full variable domain reads DAGVTQSPTHLIKTRGQQVTLRCSPKSGHDTVSWYQQALGQGPQFIFQYYEEEERQRGNFPDRFSGHQFPNYSSELNVNALLLGDSALYLCASSLGSQETQYFGPGTRLLVL.

J is TRBJ2-1 and V is TRBV4-3; 9 nucleotides match TRBD2. Germline V gene data show CDR1 as LGHNA and CDR2 as YSLEER. The CDR3 extends over 17 amino acids. Germline trimming cut 0 bases from V and 9 bases from J; bases unmatched to any gene: 12. The CDR3 DNA follows: TGCGCCAGCAGCCAAGAGTTGCGCGGGAGGGCCTGGAGTGAGCAGTTCTTC. Translating gives CASSQELRGRAWSEQFF.

The rearrangement joins TRBV18 to TRBJ2-1, with unresolved D. Germline CDR1 is KGHSH and CDR2 is LQKENI. Trimming left V 4 bases short and J 4 bases short, with 5 bases between. The CDR3 sequence is 12 residues long. The CDR3 DNA reads TGTGCCAGCTCACTGGGGTACAATGAGCAGTTCTTC. It is translated as CASSLGYNEQFF.

The chain couples TRBV21-1 to TRBJ2-1; TRBD1 is the table's D call, not checked against the DNA. TRBV21-1 is shown as a pseudogene. The CDR3 consists of 14 residues. In nucleotides, the CDR3 is TGTGCCAGCCACGAGAGGGGGCAGTACAATGAGCAGTTCTTC. Amino acids: CASHERGQYNEQFF.

This chain connects TRBV11-3 to TRBJ2-1; TRBD1 agrees at 8 bases. CDR3 length: 15 residues. V shed 3 bases, J shed 10 bases, and the junction held 11 bases outside the gene matches. The V gene's germline CDR1 is SGHNT and CDR2 YENEEA. The DNA for the CDR3 is TGTGCCAGCAGCTTGTACGGGACAGGCGGGACCGAGCAGTTCTTC. It encodes CASSLYGTGGTEQFF.

V usage is TRBV30 and J usage is TRBJ1-5, with D unclear. Germline V gene sequence: CDR1 GTSNPN, CDR2 SVGIG (reference sequence). Trimming took off 8 bases at V and 0 bases at J, with 8 bases between the two ends. The length of the CDR3 is 12 residues. CDR3: CAASYSNQPQHF. The CDR3 DNA reads as TGTGCCGCTAGCTATAGCAATCAGCCCCAGCATTTT.

This chain connects TRBV6-1 to TRBJ1-5, with TRBD1 matching 7 bases. The V segment lost 6 bases and the J segment 5 bases; nucleotides outside the gene matches: 10. The CDR3 has 15 amino acids. CDR1 and CDR2 from the germline V gene are MNHNS and SASEGT. CDR3 protein: CASRPIGTADQPQHF. CDR3 nucleotide sequence: TGTGCCAGCAGACCCATCGGGACAGCCGATCAGCCCCAGCATTTT.

The V call is TRBV6-5, the J call TRBJ2-7; D gene unclear. CDR1 is MNHEY, CDR2 SVGAGI, per germline. The CDR3 length is 12 residues. V gave up 5 bases and J gave up 0 bases, with 5 bases separating them. CDR3 in amino acids: CASSSVSYEQYF. The CDR3 nucleotides read TGTGCCAGCAGTAGCGTCTCCTACGAGCAGTACTTC.

This clone was picked up a small number of times. The chain uses TRBV30 and TRBJ1-2, with D unclear. V was shortened by 3 bases and J by 1 base, with 9 bases between the two germline ends. Germline CDR1 GTSNPN, CDR2 SVGIG (reference sequence). This CDR3 spans 13 amino acids. CDR3 bases: TGTGCCTGGAGAGGGATTATTAACTATGGCTACACCTTC. The encoded protein is CAWRGIINYGYTF.

This clone was detected a few times. The rearrangement joins TRBV28 to TRBJ1-2; 11 bases map to TRBD1. The CDR3 is made up of 14 amino acids. J was trimmed by 7 bases and V by 8 bases; bases with no gene match: 9. Germline V CDR1 and CDR2: MDHEN, SYDVKM. The CDR3 spells CASYSGQGAIGYTF. The CDR3 DNA reads as TGTGCCAGCTATTCCGGACAGGGGGCTATTGGCTACACCTTC.

The CDR3 is CASRGVLTEAFF. The CDR3 region has the DNA TGTGCCAGCAGAGGGGTTCTCACTGAAGCTTTCTTT. The chain uses TRBV25-1 and TRBJ1-1, with D perhaps TRBD1 (5 bases). Germline CDR1 MGHDK, CDR2 SYGVNS. The CDR3 is made up of 12 amino acids. The germline V and J ends were trimmed by 6 bases and 4 bases, with 9 bases remaining between them.

This sequence joins TRBV28 and TRBJ1-2; 9 bases fit TRBD1. From germline, CDR1 is MDHEN and CDR2 SYDVKM. Trimming cost V 6 bases and J 2 bases; bases outside gene matches: 13. The CDR3 is 17 residues long. CDR3 loop: CASRHTGGTRSNYGYTF. Here the CDR3 DNA reads TGTGCCAGCAGGCATACAGGGGGCACAAGGTCAAACTATGGCTACACCTTC.

This chain links TRBV5-1 with TRBJ1-5; TRBD1 might be the D (5 bases). CDR1 and CDR2 (germline): SGHRS, YFSETQ. The CDR3 extends over 15 amino acids. Trimming pared 1 base from V and 1 base from J, leaving 9 bases between. DNA of the CDR3: TGCGCCAGCAGCTTGTCTGGGGGGAGCAATCAGCCCCAGCATTTT. Translating gives CASSLSGGSNQPQHF.

The chain combines TRBV28 with TRBJ2-5; 7 positions match TRBD1. Judging by the DNA end, TRBJ2-7 fits better; the J call may be wrong. CDR1 is MDHEN and CDR2 is SYDVKM in the germline V gene. The length of the CDR3 is 15 residues. CDR3 DNA: TGTGCCAGCAAACCTCCAGGGGGACAGCTCTACGAGCAGTACTTC. Translating gives CASKPPGGQLYEQYF.

The CDR3 loop is CASSLDTAFYEQYF. CDR3 nucleotide sequence: TGTGCCAGCAGCTTGGATACGGCCTTCTACGAGCAGTACTTC. V and J are TRBV7-9 and TRBJ2-7; no definite D call. This CDR3 is 14 amino acids long. V dropped 3 bases and J dropped 3 bases, with 12 bases sitting between them. Looked up from germline, CDR1 is SEHNR and CDR2 is FQNEAQ (reference sequence).

Remarks on this clone: This CDR3 is also generated by other DNA sequences in the sample. V usage is TRBV30 and J usage is TRBJ2-7; D gene unclear. Trimming took 2 bases from V and 4 from J, leaving 6 bases between them. CDR1 GTSNPN and CDR2 SVGIG come from the germline V gene (reference sequence). CDR3 size: 11 residues. The CDR3 protein is CAWSLEYEQYF. The CDR3 DNA sequence: TGTGCCTGGAGTCTCGAGTACGAGCAGTACTTC. The full variable domain, its missing parts supplied by reference TRBV30 and TRBJ2-7, is SQTIHQWPATLVQPVGSPLSLECTVEGTSNPNLYWYRQAAGRGLQLLFYSVGIGQISSEVPQNLSASRPQDRQFILSSKKLLLSDSGFYLCAWSLEYEQYFGPGTRLTVT.

The chain links TRBV7-3 to TRBJ2-2; 7 bases map to TRBD2. The CDR3 has 14 residues. Germline V gene data show CDR1 as SGHTA and CDR2 as FQGTGA. J was trimmed by 3 bases and V by 5 bases; bases with no gene match: 3. This CDR3 reads CASSPSGDTGELFF. In DNA, the CDR3 is TGTGCCAGCAGCCCGAGCGGGGACACCGGGGAGCTGTTTTTT.

This chain links TRBV30 with TRBJ2-1, with D perhaps matching TRBD1 (5 bases). The CDR3 runs to 14 residues. CDR1 and CDR2 from the germline V gene are GTSNPN and SVGIG (reference sequence). The V gene lost 2 bases and the J gene lost 2 bases, with 10 bases spanning the gap. CDR3 nucleotides: TGTGCCTGGAGTCCCAGGGCCCCCTACAATGAGCAGTTCTTC. Translating gives CAWSPRAPYNEQFF.

In the case of this clone: The sample carries other DNA sequences with the same CDR3. V and J are TRBV7-9 and TRBJ1-3; D remains unclear. The V end was cut by 0 bases, the J end by 4 bases, with 4 bases between. Per germline, CDR1 SEHNR and CDR2 FQNEAQ (reference sequence). CDR3 length: 13 residues. The CDR3 coding sequence is TGTGCCAGCAGCTTAGCCTCGGGAAACACCATATATTTT. Translating it yields CASSLASGNTIYF. Combining the CDR3 with reference TRBV7-9 and TRBJ1-3 gives the whole variable domain DTGVSQNPRHKITKRGQNVTFRCDPISEHNRLYWYRQTLGQGPEFLTYFQNEAQLEKSRLLSDRFSAERPKGSFSTLEIQRTEQGDSAMYLCASSLASGNTIYFGEGSWLTVV.

The chain combines TRBV19 with TRBJ1-5, with 8 bases identical to TRBD1. V shed 3 bases and J 6 bases; nucleotides not matched to a gene: 7. The CDR3 spans 15 residues. Germline CDR1 reads LNHDA; CDR2 reads SQIVND (reference sequence). CDR3 region: CASSIGPGGRQPQHF. The DNA for the CDR3 is TGTGCCAGTAGTATCGGGCCAGGGGGCCGTCAGCCCCAGCATTTT.

V gene TRBV29-1 combines with J gene TRBJ1-5; TRBD1 might be the D (5 bases). The CDR3 runs 14 residues. CDR1 is SQVTM and CDR2 is ANQGSEA in the germline V gene. V was cut by 4 bases and J by 4 bases, with 14 bases left in between. For the CDR3, the DNA is TGCAGCGTTGGATCCGGGACCAAGAATCAGCCCCAGCATTTT. This encodes CSVGSGTKNQPQHF.

This clone appeared once. The genes are TRBV5-1 and TRBJ2-6; a possible D gene is TRBD1 (5 bases). CDR3 length equals 18 residues. Germline CDR1 is SGHRS and CDR2 is YFSETQ. V gave up 2 bases and J gave up 1 base, with 16 bases separating them. The CDR3 nucleotides are TGCGCCAGCAGCTTCCCCAGGGAATTGAGGTCTGGGGCCAACGTCCTGACTTTC. Its translation: CASSFPRELRSGANVLTF.